Listed here are 25 T cell receptor beta chains from one sample, sequenced in a study of blood T cell repertoires in COVID-19. Method: immunoSEQ multiplex PCR; TCRdb's copy keeps in-frame clones and lacks some. The sample holds more than 15,000 clones; approximately 80% are singletons and the top ten take 20% to 25%. The material sequenced was peripheral blood. All receptors derive from a man at least 80 years old with active COVID-19.

The V gene is TRBV5-1, the J gene TRBJ1-1; D unresolved. CDR3 length equals 15 residues. Between the trimmed V and J ends, which lost 4 bases and 4 bases, there was a span of 17 bases. Germline V gives CDR1 SGHRS, CDR2 YFSETQ. In nucleotides, the CDR3 is TGCGCCAGCAGCCCTGTCGGGTTCGGAAGCACTGAAGCTTTCTTT. This encodes CASSPVGFGSTEAFF.

The V gene is TRBV9, the J gene TRBJ2-7, with 7 positions matching TRBD2. The germline CDR1 and CDR2 sequences are SGDLS and YYNGEE. The CDR3 has 15 residues. The trim removed 0 bases at V and 4 bases at J, leaving 7 bases unmatched. CDR3 coding DNA: TGTGCCAGCAGCGTAGTGAGCGGGAAGCAATACGAGCAGTACTTC. This sequence encodes CASSVVSGKQYEQYF.

The genes are TRBV19 and TRBJ1-5; D might be TRBD1 (5 bases). Per germline, CDR1 LNHDA and CDR2 SQIVND (reference sequence). The V and J ends lost 0 bases and 11 bases respectively, with 8 bases between them. The CDR3 is made up of 12 amino acids. The CDR3 DNA follows: TGTGCCAGTAGTATAGAGGGGCGAGCCCAGCATTTT. It yields the protein CASSIEGRAQHF. Filled out from reference TRBV19 and TRBJ1-5, the complete variable domain reads DGGITQSPKYLFRKEGQNVTLSCEQNLNHDAMYWYRQDPGQGLRLIYYSQIVNDFQKGDIAEGYSVSREKKESFPLTVTSAQKNPTAFYLCASSIEGRAQHFGDGTRLSIL.

For the CDR3, the DNA is TGTGCCAGCAGCTTGGTTGGGACAGTCTCCTACGAGCAGTACTTC. Translating it yields CASSLVGTVSYEQYF. The V gene is TRBV5-8, the J gene TRBJ2-7; 7 positions match TRBD1. The CDR3 spans 15 residues. In germline, CDR1 is SGHTS, CDR2 YDEGEE. The junction had 3 bases not matched to a gene; V was cut back by 0 bases and J by 0 bases.

The chain couples TRBV28 to TRBJ2-2; 9 positions agree with TRBD2. With 9 bases clipped from V and 6 bases from J, the junction kept 5 bases outside the gene matches. Germline CDR1 and CDR2: MDHEN and SYDVKM. The length of the CDR3 is 13 residues. CDR3 in amino acids: CASRPSGAGELFF. Written as DNA, the CDR3 is TGTGCCAGTCGTCCTAGCGGGGCCGGGGAGCTGTTTTTT.

The V and J genes are TRBV28 and TRBJ1-2, with 9 bases fitting TRBD1. Per the germline V gene, CDR1 is MDHEN and CDR2 is SYDVKM. Trimming at V came to 3 bases and at J to 3 bases, leaving 5 bases not matched to a gene. The length of the CDR3 is 15 residues. The CDR3 DNA reads as TGTGCCAGCAGTTTGTATACAGGGGGCGACTATGGCTACACCTTC. Translation gives CASSLYTGGDYGYTF.

The chain joins TRBV5-1 to TRBJ2-3, with 11 bases lining up with TRBD1. The CDR3 loop spans 15 amino acids. V lost 4 bases and J lost 1; bases outside the gene matches: 2. Looked up from germline, CDR1 is SGHRS and CDR2 is YFSETQ. The CDR3 protein is CASSGQGAGTDTQYF. CDR3 in DNA: TGCGCCAGCAGCGGACAGGGGGCGGGCACAGATACGCAGTATTTT.

The V call is TRBV20-1, the J call TRBJ2-1, with 8 bases lining up with TRBD1. With V trimmed by 3 bases and J by 14 bases, 0 bases remained unmatched. Germline CDR1 is DFQATT and CDR2 is SNEGSKA (reference sequence). The CDR3 spans 9 residues. CDR3 sequence (DNA): TGCAGTGCTAGGGGACAGGAGTTCTTC. Protein: CSARGQEFF.

The chain has TRBV2 and TRBJ1-5; D is uncertain. The germline V gene has CDR1 SNHLY and CDR2 FYNNEI. This CDR3 is 11 amino acids long. Trimming shortened V by 8 bases and J by 8 bases, and 10 bases separated the two germline ends. CDR3 loop: CASGAWEPQHF. The CDR3 DNA sequence: TGTGCCAGCGGAGCTTGGGAGCCCCAGCATTTT. The full variable domain, rest sourced from reference TRBV2 and TRBJ1-5, is EPEVTQTPSHQVTQMGQEVILRCVPISNHLYFYWYRQILGQKVEFLVSFYNNEISEKSEIFDDQFSVERPDGSNFTLKIRSTKLEDSAMYFCASGAWEPQHFGDGTRLSIL.

Concerning this clone: This specimen includes other DNA sequences encoding the same CDR3. The chain couples TRBV29-1 to TRBJ2-1; D possibly corresponds to TRBD1 (5 bases). Trimming left V 7 bases short and J 4 bases short, with 11 bases between. CDR1 and CDR2 (germline): SQVTM, ANQGSEA. CDR3 length: 12 amino acids. The CDR3 DNA is TGCAGCGGACAGACTGGGTACAATGAGCAGTTCTTC. Translation: CSGQTGYNEQFF.

The chain employs TRBV6-2 or TRBV6-3 and TRBJ2-1; the match to TRBD2 covers 11 bases. Germline CDR1 is MNHEY and CDR2 is SVGEGT. The trim removed 4 bases at V and 9 bases at J, leaving 14 bases unmatched. CDR3 length: 17 amino acids. For the CDR3, the DNA is TGTGCCAGCAGTTTCCTTTCGTTACTAGCGGGAGCGGGTGAGCAGTTCTTC. This codes for CASSFLSLLAGAGEQFF.

This clone was seen just once. The V call is TRBV3-1 (or the pseudogene TRBV3-2), the J call TRBJ2-7; perhaps TRBD1 as D (6 bases). Germline-derived CDR1 and CDR2 are LGHDT and YNNKEL (reference sequence). The CDR3 runs to 19 residues. Trimming pared 0 bases from V and 2 bases from J, leaving 23 bases between. The CDR3 sequence is CASSQDLRNPRGFAYEQYF. The DNA of the CDR3 is TGTGCCAGCAGCCAAGATCTTAGAAACCCCAGGGGTTTCGCCTACGAGCAGTACTTC.

The chain couples TRBV2 to TRBJ1-5, with TRBD1 matching 8 bases. CDR3 size: 17 residues. Germline CDR1 SNHLY, CDR2 FYNNEI. After removal of 6 bases from V and 4 bases from J, the junction contained 14 bases not matched to a gene. The DNA for the CDR3 is TGTGCCAGCAGAAGACAGGGGACGGGAGACCTTAATCAGCCCCAGCATTTT. Its translation: CASRRQGTGDLNQPQHF.

The rearrangement joins TRBV7-2 to TRBJ2-1; 9 bases are shared with TRBD1. The CDR3 has 15 residues. CDR1 and CDR2 from the germline V gene are SGHTA and FQGNSA. The trim removed 4 bases at V and 0 bases at J, leaving 1 base unmatched. DNA for the CDR3: TGTGCCAGCAGCTCGGACAGGGGCTCCTACAATGAGCAGTTCTTC. Its translation is CASSSDRGSYNEQFF.

This clone has only a few counts. This chain links TRBV10-2 with TRBJ2-2, with 11 bases matching TRBD2. Germline V lookup: CDR1 WSHSY, CDR2 SAAADI. V lost 6 bases to trimming and J lost 4 bases; unmatched junction nucleotides: 7. The CDR3 is 16 residues long. The CDR3 DNA reads as TGCGCCAGCAGGGATACTAGCGGGAGCGGCACCGGGGAGCTGTTTTTT. It translates to CASRDTSGSGTGELFF.

This chain uses TRBV28 with TRBJ1-1; D is undetermined. The CDR3 covers 15 residues. Trimming stripped 4 bases from V and 0 bases from J, with 12 bases between. Germline V lookup: CDR1 MDHEN, CDR2 SYDVKM. The CDR3 reads CASSSPRNMNTEAFF. CDR3 bases: TGTGCCAGCAGTTCCCCCAGGAACATGAACACTGAAGCTTTCTTT.

V usage is TRBV7-9 and J usage is TRBJ1-2; 8 nucleotides match TRBD1. CDR3 length: 15 amino acids. CDR1 and CDR2 from the germline V gene are SEHNR and FQNEAQ (reference sequence). V lost 5 bases and J lost 2; bases outside the gene matches: 7. The CDR3 loop reads CASSPRDRTNYGYTF. For the CDR3, the DNA is TGTGCCAGCAGCCCTAGGGACAGGACGAACTATGGCTACACCTTC. Based on the CDR3 plus reference TRBV7-9 and TRBJ1-2, the full variable domain is DTGVSQNPRHKITKRGQNVTFRCDPISEHNRLYWYRQTLGQGPEFLTYFQNEAQLEKSRLLSDRFSAERPKGSFSTLEIQRTEQGDSAMYLCASSPRDRTNYGYTFGSGTRLTVV.

This chain links TRBV18 with TRBJ1-6, with D tentatively TRBD1 (5 bases). Germline V gives CDR1 KGHSH, CDR2 LQKENI. The CDR3 consists of 14 residues. V was trimmed by 2 bases and J by 9 bases, leaving 11 bases between them. CDR3 sequence reads: CASSPAWRGSPLHF. In DNA, the CDR3 is TGTGCCAGCTCACCAGCATGGAGGGGTTCACCCCTCCACTTT.

This clone was found once. The chain links TRBV5-6 to TRBJ2-7, with 10 positions matching TRBD2. Germline V gene sequence: CDR1 SGHDT, CDR2 YYEEEE. CDR3 length equals 17 residues. The junction had 10 bases not matched to a gene; V was cut back by 4 bases and J by 0 bases. DNA of the CDR3: TGTGCCAGCAGCCCAAGGACTAGCGGAACCCGCTCCTACGAGCAGTACTTC. Its protein is CASSPRTSGTRSYEQYF.

CDR3 region: CASSFQREYEQYF. CDR3 bases: TGTGCCAGCAGCTTCCAGAGGGAGTACGAGCAGTACTTC. The V and J genes are TRBV7-8 and TRBJ2-7; TRBD2 might be the D (5 bases). Trimming took off 3 bases at V and 4 bases at J, with 10 bases between the two ends. The CDR3 extends over 13 amino acids. From germline, CDR1 is SGHVS and CDR2 FQNEAQ.

The chain has TRBV5-1 and TRBJ1-3; D not certain. Germline V lookup: CDR1 SGHRS, CDR2 YFSETQ. The CDR3 loop spans 14 amino acids. Trimming shortened V by 1 base and J by 2 bases, and 7 bases separated the two germline ends. CDR3: CASSLNAAGNTIYF. The CDR3 DNA reads as TGCGCCAGCAGCTTGAATGCGGCTGGAAACACCATATATTTT.

This chain joins TRBV2 and TRBJ2-4, with 7 nucleotides matching TRBD2. The J segment lost 3 bases and the V segment lost 6 bases, leaving 8 bases of the junction unmatched. This CDR3 has 15 residues. CDR1 and CDR2 (germline): SNHLY, FYNNEI. CDR3 bases: TGTGCCAGCAGGGGGGGGAGATATGTCAAAAACATTCAGTACTTC. Protein: CASRGGRYVKNIQYF.

V usage is TRBV5-1 and J usage is TRBJ2-7; D is perhaps TRBD1 (5 bases). The CDR3 is 12 amino acids. V shed 4 bases and J shed 4 bases, with 9 bases lying between them. Looked up from germline, CDR1 is SGHRS and CDR2 is YFSETQ. CDR3: CASSPPGYEQYF. Written as DNA, the CDR3 is TGCGCCAGCAGCCCACCAGGGTACGAGCAGTACTTC.

V gene TRBV11-2 combines with J gene TRBJ1-5, with D tentatively TRBD1 (6 bases). The CDR3 has 13 residues. Germline CDR1 and CDR2: SGHAT and FQNNGV. V lost 5 bases to trimming and J lost 6 bases, with 11 bases between them. The CDR3 protein is CASSAGTFQPQHF. CDR3 coding DNA: TGTGCCAGCAGCGCAGGGACATTTCAGCCCCAGCATTTT. The full variable domain, completed using reference TRBV11-2 and TRBJ1-5, is EAGVAQSPRYKIIEKRQSVAFWCNPISGHATLYWYQQILGQGPKLLIQFQNNGVVDDSQLPKDRFSAERLKGVDSTLKIQPAKLEDSAVYLCASSAGTFQPQHFGDGTRLSIL.

The chain combines TRBV28 with TRBJ2-5; tentative D call: TRBD2 (6 bases). CDR1 MDHEN and CDR2 SYDVKM come from the germline V gene. The length of the CDR3 is 15 residues. V was shortened by 4 bases and J by 7 bases, with 19 bases between the two germline ends. CDR3 bases: TGTGCCAGCAGTTCCCCGCGCCAGCTGGGGGGGACCCAGTACTTC. The encoded protein is CASSSPRQLGGTQYF.